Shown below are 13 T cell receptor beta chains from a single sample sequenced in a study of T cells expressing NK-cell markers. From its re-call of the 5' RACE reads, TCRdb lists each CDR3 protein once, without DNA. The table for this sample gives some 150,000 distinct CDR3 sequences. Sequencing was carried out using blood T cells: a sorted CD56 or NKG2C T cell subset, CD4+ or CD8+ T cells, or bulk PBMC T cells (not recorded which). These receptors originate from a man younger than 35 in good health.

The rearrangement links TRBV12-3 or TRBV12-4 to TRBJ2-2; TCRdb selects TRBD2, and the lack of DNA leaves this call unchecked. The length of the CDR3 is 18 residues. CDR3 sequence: CASSSQRDFTGRTGELFF.

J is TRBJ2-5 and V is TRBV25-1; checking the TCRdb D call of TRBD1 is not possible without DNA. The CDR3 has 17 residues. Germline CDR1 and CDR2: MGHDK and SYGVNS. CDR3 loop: CASSEFGGQGIQETQYF.

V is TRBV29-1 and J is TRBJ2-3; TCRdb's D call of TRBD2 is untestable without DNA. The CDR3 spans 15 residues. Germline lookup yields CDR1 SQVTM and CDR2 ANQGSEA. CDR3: CSVPPSSGSADTQYF.

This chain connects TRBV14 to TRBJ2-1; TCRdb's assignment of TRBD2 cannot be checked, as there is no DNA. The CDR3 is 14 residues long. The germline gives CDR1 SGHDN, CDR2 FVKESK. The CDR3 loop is CASRGLAGGPEQFF.

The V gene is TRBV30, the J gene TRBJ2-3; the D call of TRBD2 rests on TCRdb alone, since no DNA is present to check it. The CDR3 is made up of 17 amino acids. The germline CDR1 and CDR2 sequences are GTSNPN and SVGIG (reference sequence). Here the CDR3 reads CAWAGLAEGTSTDTQYF.

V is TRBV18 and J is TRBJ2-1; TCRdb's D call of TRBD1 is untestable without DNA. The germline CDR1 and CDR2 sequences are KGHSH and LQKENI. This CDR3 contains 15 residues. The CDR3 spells CASSPDRTVDNEQFF. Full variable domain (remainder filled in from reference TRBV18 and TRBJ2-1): NAGVMQNPRHLVRRRGQEARLRCSPMKGHSHVYWYRQLPEEGLKFMVYLQKENIIDESGMPKERFSAEFPKEGPSILRIQQVVRGDSAAYFCASSPDRTVDNEQFFGPGTRLTVL.

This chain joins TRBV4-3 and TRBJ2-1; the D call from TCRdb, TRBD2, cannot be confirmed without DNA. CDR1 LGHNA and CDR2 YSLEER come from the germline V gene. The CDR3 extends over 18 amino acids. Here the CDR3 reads CASSQVGSGRAAYNEQFF.

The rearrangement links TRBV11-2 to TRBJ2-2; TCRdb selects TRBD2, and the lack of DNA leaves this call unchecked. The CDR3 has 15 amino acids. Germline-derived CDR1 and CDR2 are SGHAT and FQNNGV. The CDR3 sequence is CASSLGLENTGELFF.

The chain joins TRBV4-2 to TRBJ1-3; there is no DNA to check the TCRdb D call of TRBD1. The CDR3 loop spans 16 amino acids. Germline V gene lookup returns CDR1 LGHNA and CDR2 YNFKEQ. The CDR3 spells CASSQDRGGSGNTIYF.

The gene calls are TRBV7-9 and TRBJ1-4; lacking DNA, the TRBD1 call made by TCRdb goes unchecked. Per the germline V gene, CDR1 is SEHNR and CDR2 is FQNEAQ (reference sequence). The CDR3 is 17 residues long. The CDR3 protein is CASSPGQGTATNEKLFF.

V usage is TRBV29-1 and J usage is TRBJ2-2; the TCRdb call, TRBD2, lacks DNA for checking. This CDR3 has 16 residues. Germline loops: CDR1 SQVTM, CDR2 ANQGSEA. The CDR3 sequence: CSVEVSRGPNTGELFF.

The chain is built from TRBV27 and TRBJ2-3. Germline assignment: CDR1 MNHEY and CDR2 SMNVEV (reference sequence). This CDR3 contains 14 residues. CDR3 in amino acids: CASSLTSSTDTQYF.

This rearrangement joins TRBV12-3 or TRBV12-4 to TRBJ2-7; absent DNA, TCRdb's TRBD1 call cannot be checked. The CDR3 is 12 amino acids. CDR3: CASRQGGNEQYF.